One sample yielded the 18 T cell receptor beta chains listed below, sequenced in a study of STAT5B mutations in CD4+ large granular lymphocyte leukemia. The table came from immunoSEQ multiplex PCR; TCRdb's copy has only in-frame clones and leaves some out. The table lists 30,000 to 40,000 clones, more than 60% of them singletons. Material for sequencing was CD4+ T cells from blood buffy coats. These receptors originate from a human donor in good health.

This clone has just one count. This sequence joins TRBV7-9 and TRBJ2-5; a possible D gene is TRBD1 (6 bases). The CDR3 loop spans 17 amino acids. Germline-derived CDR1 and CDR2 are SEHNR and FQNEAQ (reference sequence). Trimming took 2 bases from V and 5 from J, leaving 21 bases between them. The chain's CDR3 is CASSLRGTGMIGETQYF. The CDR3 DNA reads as TGTGCCAGCAGCTTAAGGGGAACAGGGATGATCGGGGAGACCCAGTACTTC.

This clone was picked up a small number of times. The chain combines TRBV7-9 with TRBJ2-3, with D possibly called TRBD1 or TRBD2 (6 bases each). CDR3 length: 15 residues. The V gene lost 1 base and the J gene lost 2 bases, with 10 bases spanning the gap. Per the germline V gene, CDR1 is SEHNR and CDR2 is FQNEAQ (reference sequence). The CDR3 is CASSLEGGVTDTQYF. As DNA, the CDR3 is TGTGCCAGCAGCTTAGAGGGGGGAGTCACAGATACGCAGTATTTT.

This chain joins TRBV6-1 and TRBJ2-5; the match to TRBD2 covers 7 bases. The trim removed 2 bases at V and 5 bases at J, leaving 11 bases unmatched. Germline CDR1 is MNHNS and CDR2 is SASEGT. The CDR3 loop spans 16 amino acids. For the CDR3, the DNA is TGTGCCAGCAGTGAATCGGTCGTAGTGGGAGGGGAGACCCAGTACTTC. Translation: CASSESVVVGGETQYF.

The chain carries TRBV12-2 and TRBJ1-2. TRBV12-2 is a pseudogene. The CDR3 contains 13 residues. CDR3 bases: TGTGCAAGTCGCCCTCGGGCTTCGCGTGGCTACACCTTC. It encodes CASRPRASRGYTF.

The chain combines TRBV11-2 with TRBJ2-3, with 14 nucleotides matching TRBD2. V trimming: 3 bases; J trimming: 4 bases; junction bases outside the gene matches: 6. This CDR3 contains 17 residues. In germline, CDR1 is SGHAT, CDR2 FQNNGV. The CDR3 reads CASSLGLAGVGADTQYF. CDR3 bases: TGTGCCAGCAGCTTGGGACTAGCGGGAGTCGGAGCAGATACGCAGTATTTT. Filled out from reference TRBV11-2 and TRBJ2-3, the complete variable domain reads EAGVAQSPRYKIIEKRQSVAFWCNPISGHATLYWYQQILGQGPKLLIQFQNNGVVDDSQLPKDRFSAERLKGVDSTLKIQPAKLEDSAVYLCASSLGLAGVGADTQYFGPGTRLTVL.

CDR3 region: CASSPTGGETQYF. CDR3 DNA: TGCGCCAGCAGTCCCACAGGGGGAGAGACCCAGTACTTC. The chain joins TRBV5-1 to TRBJ2-5; TRBD1 matches at 8 bases. The CDR3 runs 13 residues. CDR1 and CDR2 from the germline V gene are SGHRS and YFSETQ. V shed 5 bases and J 4 bases; nucleotides not matched to a gene: 4.

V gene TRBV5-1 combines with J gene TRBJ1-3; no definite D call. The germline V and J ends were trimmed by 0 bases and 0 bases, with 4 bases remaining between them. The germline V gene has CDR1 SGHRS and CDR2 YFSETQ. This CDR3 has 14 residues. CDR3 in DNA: TGCGCCAGCAGCTTGGAGATCTCTGGAAACACCATATATTTT. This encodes CASSLEISGNTIYF.

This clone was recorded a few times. The CDR3 reads CASSLTGDDIQYF. As DNA, the CDR3 is TGCGCCAGCAGCTTGACAGGGGACGACATTCAGTACTTC. This rearrangement joins TRBV5-1 to TRBJ2-4, with 7 bases aligning to TRBD1. The V gene end was trimmed by 1 base and the J gene end by 8 bases; junction bases not matched to a gene: 3. Germline V CDR1 and CDR2: SGHRS, YFSETQ. The CDR3 loop spans 13 amino acids.

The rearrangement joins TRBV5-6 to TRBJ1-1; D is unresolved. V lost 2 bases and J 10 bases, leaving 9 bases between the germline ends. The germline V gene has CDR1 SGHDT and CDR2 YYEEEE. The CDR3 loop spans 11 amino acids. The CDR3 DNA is TGTGCCAGCAGCTTACGAGGTGGAGCTTTCTTT. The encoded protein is CASSLRGGAFF.

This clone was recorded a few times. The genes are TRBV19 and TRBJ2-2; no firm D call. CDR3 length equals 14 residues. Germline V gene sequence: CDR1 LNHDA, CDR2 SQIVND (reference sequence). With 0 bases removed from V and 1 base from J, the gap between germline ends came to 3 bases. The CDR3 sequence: CASSIERNTGELFF. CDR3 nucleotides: TGTGCCAGTAGTATAGAACGGAACACCGGGGAGCTGTTTTTT. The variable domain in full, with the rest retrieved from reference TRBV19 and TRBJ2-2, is DGGITQSPKYLFRKEGQNVTLSCEQNLNHDAMYWYRQDPGQGLRLIYYSQIVNDFQKGDIAEGYSVSREKKESFPLTVTSAQKNPTAFYLCASSIERNTGELFFGEGSRLTVL.

CDR3 sequence: CASSLVGTSVYNEQFF. CDR3 coding DNA: TGTGCCAGCAGCTTAGTAGGGACTAGCGTTTACAATGAGCAGTTCTTC. This chain joins TRBV7-9 and TRBJ2-1; 10 bases map to TRBD2. J gave up 4 bases and V 1 base, and 4 bases lay outside the gene matches. This CDR3 spans 16 amino acids. Germline V gene lookup returns CDR1 SEHNR and CDR2 FQNEAQ (reference sequence).

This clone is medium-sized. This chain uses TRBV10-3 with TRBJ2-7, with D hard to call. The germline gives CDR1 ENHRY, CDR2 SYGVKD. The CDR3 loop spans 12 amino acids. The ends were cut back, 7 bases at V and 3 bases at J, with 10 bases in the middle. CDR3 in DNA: TGTGCCATCAAAGGCAGAAACTACGAGCAGTACTTC. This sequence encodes CAIKGRNYEQYF.

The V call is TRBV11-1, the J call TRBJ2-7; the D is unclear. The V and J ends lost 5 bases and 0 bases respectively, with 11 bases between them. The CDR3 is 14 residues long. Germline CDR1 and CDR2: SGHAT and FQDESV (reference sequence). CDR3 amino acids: CASSPPRNSYEQYF. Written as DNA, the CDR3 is TGTGCCAGCAGCCCCCCTAGGAACTCCTACGAGCAGTACTTC.

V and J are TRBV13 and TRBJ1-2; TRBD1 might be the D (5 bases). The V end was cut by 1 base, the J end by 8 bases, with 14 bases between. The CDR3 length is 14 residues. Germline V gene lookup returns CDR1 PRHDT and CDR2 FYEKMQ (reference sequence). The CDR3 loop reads CASSLDAGLFGYTF. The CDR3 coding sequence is TGTGCCAGCAGCTTAGACGCAGGGCTTTTCGGCTACACCTTC. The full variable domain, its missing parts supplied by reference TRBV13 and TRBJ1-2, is AAGVIQSPRHLIKEKRETATLKCYPIPRHDTVYWYQQGPGQDPQFLISFYEKMQSDKGSIPDRFSAQQFSDYHSELNMSSLELGDSALYFCASSLDAGLFGYTFGSGTRLTVV.

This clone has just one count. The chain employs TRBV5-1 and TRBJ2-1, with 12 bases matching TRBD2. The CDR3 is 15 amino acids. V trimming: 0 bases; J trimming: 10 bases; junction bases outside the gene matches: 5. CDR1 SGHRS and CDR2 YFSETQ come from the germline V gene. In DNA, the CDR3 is TGCGCCAGCAGCTTGGATGGTCTAGCGGGAGGGGAGCAGTTCTTC. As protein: CASSLDGLAGGEQFF.

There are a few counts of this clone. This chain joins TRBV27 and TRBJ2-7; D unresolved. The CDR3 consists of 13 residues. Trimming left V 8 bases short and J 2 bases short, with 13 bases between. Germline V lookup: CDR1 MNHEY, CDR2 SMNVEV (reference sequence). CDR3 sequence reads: CASAAWVAYEQYF. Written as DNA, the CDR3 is TGTGCCAGCGCGGCCTGGGTCGCCTACGAGCAGTACTTC.

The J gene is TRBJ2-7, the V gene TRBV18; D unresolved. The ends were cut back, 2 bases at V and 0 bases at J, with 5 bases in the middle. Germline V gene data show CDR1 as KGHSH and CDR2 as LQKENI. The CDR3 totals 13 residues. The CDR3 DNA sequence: TGTGCCAGCTCACCAGACACCTCCTACGAGCAGTACTTC. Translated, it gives CASSPDTSYEQYF.

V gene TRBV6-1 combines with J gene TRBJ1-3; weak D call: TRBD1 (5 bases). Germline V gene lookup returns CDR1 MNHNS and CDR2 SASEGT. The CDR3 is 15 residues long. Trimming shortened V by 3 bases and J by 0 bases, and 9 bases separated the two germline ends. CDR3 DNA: TGTGCCAGCAGTGAGGCAACAGGCTCTGGAAACACCATATATTTT. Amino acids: CASSEATGSGNTIYF.